This TCR beta chain was obtained from a study of blood T cell repertoires in COVID-19. Study information: T cells, B-cell-depleted T cells, or PBMCs provided the cDNA or gDNA that served as material.

In the authors' methods: It was from reference gene primer amplification that nucleated cell counts were estimated. Profiled with immunoSEQ multiplex PCR; TCRdb holds only in-frame clones, not every one. V, J and clone size are taken as reported in that table, and D and trimming were inferred from the DNA itself. The sample lists roughly 13,000 clones; 90% were seen once. This CDR3 region has 13 residues. Trimming at V came to 5 bases and at J to 5 bases, leaving 5 bases not matched to a gene. The germline CDR1 and CDR2 sequences are SSHAT and FNYEAQ (reference sequence). The sequenced sample consisted of peripheral blood. V is TRBV7-7 and J is TRBJ2-5; 7 nucleotides line up with TRBD2. This sequence originates from a human donor in a cohort sampled during active COVID-19. DNA for the CDR3: TGTGCCAGCAGCCCCGTGGGGGGGGAGACCCAGTACTTC. Translation gives CASSPVGGETQYF.